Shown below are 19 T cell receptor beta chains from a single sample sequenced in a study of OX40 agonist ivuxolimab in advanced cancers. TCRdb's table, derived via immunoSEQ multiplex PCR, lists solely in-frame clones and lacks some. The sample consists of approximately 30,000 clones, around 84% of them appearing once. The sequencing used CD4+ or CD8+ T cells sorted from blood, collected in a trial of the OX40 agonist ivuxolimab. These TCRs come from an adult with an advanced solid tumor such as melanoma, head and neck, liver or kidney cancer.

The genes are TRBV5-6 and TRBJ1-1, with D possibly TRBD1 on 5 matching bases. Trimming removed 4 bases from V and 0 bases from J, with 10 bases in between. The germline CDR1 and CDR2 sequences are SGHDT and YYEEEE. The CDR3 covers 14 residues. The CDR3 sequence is CASSPGGVNTEAFF. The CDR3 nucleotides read TGTGCCAGCAGCCCGGGAGGGGTGAACACTGAAGCTTTCTTT.

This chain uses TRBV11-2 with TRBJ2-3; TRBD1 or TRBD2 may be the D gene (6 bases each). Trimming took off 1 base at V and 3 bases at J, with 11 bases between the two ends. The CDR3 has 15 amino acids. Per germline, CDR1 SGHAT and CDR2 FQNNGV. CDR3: CASSLGGALTDTQYF. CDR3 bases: TGTGCCAGCAGCTTAGGGGGGGCCTTAACAGATACGCAGTATTTT.

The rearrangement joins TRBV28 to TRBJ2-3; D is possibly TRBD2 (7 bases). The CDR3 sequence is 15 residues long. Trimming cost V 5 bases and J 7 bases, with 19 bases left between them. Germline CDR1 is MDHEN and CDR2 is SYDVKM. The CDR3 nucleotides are TGTGCCAGCAGTGAGTGGGGGGGGCGCATAAATACGCAGTATTTT. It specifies CASSEWGGRINTQYF.

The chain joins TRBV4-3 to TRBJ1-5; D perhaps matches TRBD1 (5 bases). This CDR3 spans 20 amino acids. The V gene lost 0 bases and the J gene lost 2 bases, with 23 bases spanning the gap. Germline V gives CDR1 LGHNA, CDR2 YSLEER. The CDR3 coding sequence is TGCGCCAGCAGCCAAGATATATCATCCAGTGGGCAGGGAGGCAATCAGCCCCAGCATTTT. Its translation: CASSQDISSSGQGGNQPQHF.

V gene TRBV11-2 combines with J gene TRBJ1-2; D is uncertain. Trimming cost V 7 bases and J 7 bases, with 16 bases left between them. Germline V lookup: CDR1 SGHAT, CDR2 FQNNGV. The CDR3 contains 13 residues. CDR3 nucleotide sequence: TGTGCCAGCACCCGGGAGTTCTCTACTGGCTACACCTTC. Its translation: CASTREFSTGYTF.

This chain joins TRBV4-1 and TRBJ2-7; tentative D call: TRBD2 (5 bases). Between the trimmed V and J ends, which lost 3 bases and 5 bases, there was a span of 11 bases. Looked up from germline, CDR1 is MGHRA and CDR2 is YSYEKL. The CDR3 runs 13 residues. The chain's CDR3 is CASSHGGLDEQYF. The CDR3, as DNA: TGCGCCAGCAGCCACGGAGGCCTCGACGAGCAGTACTTC.

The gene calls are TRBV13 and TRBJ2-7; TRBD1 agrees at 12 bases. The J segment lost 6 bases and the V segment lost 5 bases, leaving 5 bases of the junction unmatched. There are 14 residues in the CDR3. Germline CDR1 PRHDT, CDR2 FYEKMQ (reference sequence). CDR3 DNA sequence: TGTGCCAGCAGCGCGGGACAGGGGGCGGGCGAGCAGTACTTC. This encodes CASSAGQGAGEQYF.

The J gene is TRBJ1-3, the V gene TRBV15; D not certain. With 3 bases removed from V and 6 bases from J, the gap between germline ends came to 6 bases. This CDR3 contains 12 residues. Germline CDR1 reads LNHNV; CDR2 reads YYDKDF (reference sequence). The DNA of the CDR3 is TGTGCCACCAGCAGCCGGGAAAACACCATATATTTT. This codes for CATSSRENTIYF.

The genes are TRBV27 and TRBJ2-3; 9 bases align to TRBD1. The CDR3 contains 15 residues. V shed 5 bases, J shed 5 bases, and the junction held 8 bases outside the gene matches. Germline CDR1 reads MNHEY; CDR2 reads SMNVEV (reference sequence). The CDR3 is CASSPSGTGKDTQYF. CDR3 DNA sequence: TGTGCCAGCAGTCCCTCTGGGACAGGGAAAGATACGCAGTATTTT.

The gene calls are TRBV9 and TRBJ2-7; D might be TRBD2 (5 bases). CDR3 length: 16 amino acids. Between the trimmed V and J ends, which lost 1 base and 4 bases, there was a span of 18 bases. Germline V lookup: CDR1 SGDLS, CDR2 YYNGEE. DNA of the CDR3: TGTGCCAGCAGCGTAAGTGGTGACTACCAGATTTACGAGCAGTACTTC. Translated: CASSVSGDYQIYEQYF.

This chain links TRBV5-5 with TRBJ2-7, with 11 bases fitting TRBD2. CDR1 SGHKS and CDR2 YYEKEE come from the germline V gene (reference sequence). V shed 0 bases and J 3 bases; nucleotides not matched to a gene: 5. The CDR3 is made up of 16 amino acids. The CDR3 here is CASSLELGLAVYEQYF. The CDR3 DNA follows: TGTGCCAGCAGCTTGGAATTGGGACTAGCGGTCTACGAGCAGTACTTC.

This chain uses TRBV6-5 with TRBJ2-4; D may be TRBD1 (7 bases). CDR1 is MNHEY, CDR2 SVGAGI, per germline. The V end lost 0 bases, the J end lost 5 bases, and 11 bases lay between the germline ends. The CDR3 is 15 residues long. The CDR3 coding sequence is TGTGCCAGCAGTTACTCGCAGGGGGGTGAAAACATTCAGTACTTC. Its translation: CASSYSQGGENIQYF.

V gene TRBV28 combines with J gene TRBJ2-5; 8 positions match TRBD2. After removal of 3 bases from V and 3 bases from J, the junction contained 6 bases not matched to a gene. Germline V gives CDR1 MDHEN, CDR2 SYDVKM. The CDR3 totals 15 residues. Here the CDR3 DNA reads TGTGCCAGCAGTTTTAGGCTAGCGGGCAAAGAGACCCAGTACTTC. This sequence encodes CASSFRLAGKETQYF.

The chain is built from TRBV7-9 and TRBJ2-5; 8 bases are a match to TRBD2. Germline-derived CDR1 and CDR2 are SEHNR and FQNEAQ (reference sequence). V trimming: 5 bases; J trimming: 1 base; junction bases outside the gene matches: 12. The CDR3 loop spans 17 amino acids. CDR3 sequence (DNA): TGTGCCAGCAGCACTAGTGGGGCGACTAGCGCCCAAGAGACCCAGTACTTC. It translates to CASSTSGATSAQETQYF.

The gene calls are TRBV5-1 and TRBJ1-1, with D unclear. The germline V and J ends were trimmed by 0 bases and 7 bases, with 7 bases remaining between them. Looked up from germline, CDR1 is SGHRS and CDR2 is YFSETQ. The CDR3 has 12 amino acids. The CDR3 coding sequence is TGCGCCAGCAGCTTGGGTTCCCGTGAAGCTTTCTTT. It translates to CASSLGSREAFF.

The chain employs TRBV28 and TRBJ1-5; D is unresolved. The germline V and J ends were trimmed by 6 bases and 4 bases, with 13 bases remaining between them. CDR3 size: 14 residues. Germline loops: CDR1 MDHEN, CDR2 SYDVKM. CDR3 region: CASSDLIQNQPQHF. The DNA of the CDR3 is TGTGCCAGCAGCGATTTAATACAAAATCAGCCCCAGCATTTT.

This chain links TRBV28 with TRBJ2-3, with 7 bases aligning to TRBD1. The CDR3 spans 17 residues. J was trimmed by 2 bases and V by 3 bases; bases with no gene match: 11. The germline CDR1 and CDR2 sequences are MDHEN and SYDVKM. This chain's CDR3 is CASSLEPDRPATDTQYF. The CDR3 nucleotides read TGTGCCAGCAGTTTGGAACCGGACAGGCCGGCCACAGATACGCAGTATTTT.

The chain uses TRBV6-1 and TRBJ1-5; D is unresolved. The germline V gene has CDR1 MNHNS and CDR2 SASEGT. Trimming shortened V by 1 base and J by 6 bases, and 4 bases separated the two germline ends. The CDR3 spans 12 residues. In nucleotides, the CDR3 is TGTGCCAGCAGTGAAGGAGCTCAGCCCCAGCATTTT. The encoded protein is CASSEGAQPQHF.

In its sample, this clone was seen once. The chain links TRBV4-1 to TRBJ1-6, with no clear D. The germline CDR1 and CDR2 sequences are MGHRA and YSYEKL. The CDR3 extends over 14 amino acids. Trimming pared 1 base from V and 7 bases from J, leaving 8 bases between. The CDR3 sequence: CASSQATGNSPLHF. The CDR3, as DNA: TGCGCCAGCAGCCAAGCTACCGGGAATTCACCCCTCCACTTT.